Below, 5 T cell receptor beta chains from the same sample are listed, as sequenced in a study of shared T cell receptors in the human thymus. Produced via immunoSEQ multiplex PCR; TCRdb's table is partial and in-frame only. Of about 660,000 clones in the sample, 88% were seen once. Another study also made use of these data, one on human thymus T cells.

The sample taken for sequencing was thymocytes. These receptors originate from a boy younger than two with a congenital heart defect.

The rearrangement links TRBV18 to TRBJ2-1; tentatively, D is TRBD2 (6 bases). Germline V gene sequence: CDR1 KGHSH, CDR2 LQKENI. V shed 2 bases and J shed 6 bases, with 17 bases lying between them. The CDR3 extends over 16 amino acids. DNA of the CDR3: TGTGCCAGCTCACCATTTACTAGCTTAGGCCGCAATGAGCAGTTCTTC. Translated, it gives CASSPFTSLGRNEQFF.

The chain joins TRBV30 to TRBJ1-2; TRBD1 might be the D (6 bases). Germline CDR1 is GTSNPN and CDR2 is SVGIG (reference sequence). Between the trimmed V and J ends, which lost 5 bases and 6 bases, there was a span of 16 bases. The CDR3 loop spans 13 amino acids. The CDR3 region is CAWGTGFGDGYTF. The CDR3 DNA reads TGTGCCTGGGGAACAGGGTTCGGGGATGGCTACACCTTC.

This chain joins TRBV6-1 and TRBJ2-3, with 9 positions matching TRBD2. CDR1 and CDR2 from the germline V gene are MNHNS and SASEGT. This CDR3 region has 16 residues. J gave up 0 bases and V 4 bases, and 5 bases lay outside the gene matches. The CDR3 protein is CASSVLLAGSTDTQYF. CDR3 bases: TGTGCCAGCAGTGTACTACTAGCGGGTAGCACAGATACGCAGTATTTT.

This clone was recorded only once. The rearrangement joins TRBV30 to TRBJ1-1; D unclear. Germline V gives CDR1 GTSNPN, CDR2 SVGIG (reference sequence). V was shortened by 4 bases and J by 3 bases, with 21 bases between the two germline ends. The CDR3 is 16 residues long. CDR3: CAWIRSVATMYTEAFF. The CDR3 nucleotides read TGTGCCTGGATTAGGAGCGTGGCTACCATGTACACTGAAGCTTTCTTT.

The chain uses TRBV4-3 and TRBJ2-1; D call uncertain. The CDR3 extends over 13 amino acids. Trimming cost V 3 bases and J 8 bases, with 11 bases left between them. Germline loops: CDR1 LGHNA, CDR2 YSLEER. Here the CDR3 reads CASSQATRDEQFF. The CDR3 coding sequence is TGCGCCAGCAGCCAGGCGACTCGAGATGAGCAGTTCTTC.